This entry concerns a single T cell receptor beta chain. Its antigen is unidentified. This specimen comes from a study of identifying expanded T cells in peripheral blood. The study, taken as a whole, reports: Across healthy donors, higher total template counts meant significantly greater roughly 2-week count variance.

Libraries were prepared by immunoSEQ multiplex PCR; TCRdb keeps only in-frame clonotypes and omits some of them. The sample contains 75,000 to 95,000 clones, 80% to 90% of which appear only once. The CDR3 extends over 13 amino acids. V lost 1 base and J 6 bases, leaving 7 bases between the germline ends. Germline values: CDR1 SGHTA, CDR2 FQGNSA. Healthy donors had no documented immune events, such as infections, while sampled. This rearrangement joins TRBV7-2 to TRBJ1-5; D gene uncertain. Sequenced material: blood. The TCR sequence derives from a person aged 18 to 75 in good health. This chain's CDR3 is CASSLESGQPQHF. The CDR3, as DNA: TGTGCCAGCAGCTTAGAAAGTGGTCAGCCCCAGCATTTT.